This T cell receptor (beta chain) was observed in a study of molecular identifiers for immune sequencing clone quantification. For the study at large: RNA from around 20,000 or 100,000 naive CD8 cells was split five ways in replicates, with four sequenced. General study findings and limits: Beyond 20 RNA copies, clones held over 99% of effector molecules, compared with under 1% in naive cells.

This clonotype was counted only a few times. No antigen is known for it. This CDR3 comprises 15 residues. Trimming removed 0 bases at V and 2 bases at J, with 12 bases between. CDR1 and CDR2 (germline): SGHDT, YYEEEE. Libraries from naive CD8 cells were generated from roughly 18,000 to 920,000 sorted cells (with 10%, 30% or 50% RNA). For bulk TCR libraries, previously described methods and listed TCR primers were used. TCRdb called the PCR reads again in MiXCR, with one record for every CDR3 protein. The repertoire holds just under 65,000 distinct CDR3 sequences, approximately 18% seen once, with over 1.1% in the top ten.

This clonotype originated in a human donor in good health. Some libraries in this study had Jurkat cell RNA spiked in. The specimen sequenced was naive CD8+ T cells from blood, with Jurkat cell RNA spiked in. Subset indicated: FACS-sorted CD8+CD4-CCR7+CD45RA+ naive T cells. J is TRBJ2-7 and V is TRBV5-6; D gene uncertain. For the CDR3, the DNA is TGTGCCAGCAGCTTGGAGGCCAGGACGACCTACGAGCAGTACTTC. Its protein product is CASSLEARTTYEQYF.